The entry below gives a single T cell receptor (beta chain) sequence along with its context. Its specificity is not known. Germline assignment: CDR1 SGHKS and CDR2 YYEKEE (reference sequence). The CDR3 length is 16 residues. Trimming stripped 6 bases from V and 2 bases from J, with 15 bases between. Produced via immunoSEQ multiplex PCR; TCRdb's table is partial and in-frame only. The repertoire holds approximately 90,000 clones, around 83% seen once, with roughly 1.9% in the top ten. These data originate in a study of PD-L1 blockade in urothelial cancer. Study background: Most patients, about nine tenths of the roughly 29, were males with bladder-origin cancer.

Whole-study findings and limits: At the 3-week point, tumor-associated blood clones expanded more in durable-benefit patients. Sub-median blood TCR clonality before treatment predicted longer survival.

Stated time point: pretreatment peripheral blood. The genes are TRBV5-5 and TRBJ2-6; D is perhaps TRBD2 (6 bases). Sequenced material: PBMCs, taken around atezolizumab (anti-PD-L1) treatment. This sequence was found in a man aged 55-75 years with urothelial cancer. In DNA form, the CDR3 reads TGTGCCAGCACCCGGCAGGCGGGACCTGGGGCCAACGTCCTGACTTTC. This gives the protein CASTRQAGPGANVLTF. The full variable domain, its missing parts supplied by reference TRBV5-5 and TRBJ2-6, is DAGVTQSPTHLIKTRGQQVTLRCSPISGHKSVSWYQQVLGQGPQFIFQYYEKEERGRGNFPDRFSARQFPNYSSELNVNALLLGDSALYLCASTRQAGPGANVLTFGAGSRLTVL.